This T cell receptor beta chain comes out of a study of spatial heterogeneity in lung cancer. As for this clonotype: Its specificity is not known.

Sample time point: blood at routine non-recurrence follow-up after resection. TCRdb recomputed calls from the 5' RACE reads with MiXCR, one row per CDR3 protein. The sample gives fewer than 50,000 distinct CDR3 sequences, over 9.5% of which show up once; about a sixth is in the top ten. The study, taken as a whole, reports: Whereas they appeared in blood less at follow-up, ubiquitous expanded tumor TCRs appeared there more at resection.

The CDR3 spans 14 residues. From germline, CDR1 is SGHRS and CDR2 YFSETQ. V shed 6 bases and J shed 4 bases, with 16 bases lying between them. This receptor was identified in a female donor with early-stage non-small cell lung cancer. The sample here was PBMCs, taken at follow-up. The V call is TRBV5-1, the J call TRBJ1-1, with D tentatively TRBD1 (5 bases). The CDR3 loop reads CASNLDSGGTEAFF. The CDR3 nucleotides read TGCGCCAGCAACCTAGACTCGGGGGGCACTGAAGCTTTCTTT. Full variable domain (outside the CDR3, taken from reference TRBV5-1 and TRBJ1-1): KAGVTQTPRYLIKTRGQQVTLSCSPISGHRSVSWYQQTPGQGLQFLFEYFSETQRNKGNFPGRFSGRQFSNSRSEMNVSTLELGDSALYLCASNLDSGGTEAFFGQGTRLTVV.